These T cell receptor beta chains were read from a single sample in a study of blood T cells in healthy people across ages. TCRdb reprocessed the 5' RACE reads with MiXCR, giving one entry per CDR3 protein. The table records over 600,000 distinct CDR3 sequences, 40% to 45% of them present only once. Input material: blood. These receptors were taken from a man older than 75 in good health. Both conserved end residues are part of each CDR3. A D gene is named only where the DNA matches it firmly. Only part of the rows carry a size: once, few, many, or a class if the clone is expanded.

v_call,clone_size,d_call,j_call,cdr3_nt,cdr3_aa
TRBV20-1,-,TRBD2,TRBJ2-1,TGCAGTGCTAGAGGTGGGACTAGCGGGAGCAATGAGCAGTTCTTC,CSARGGTSGSNEQFF
TRBV7-2,-,-,TRBJ2-7,TGTGCCAGCAGCTTAAGGGCTAGCCGACTTAGCTCCTACGAGCAGTACTTC,CASSLRASRLSSYEQYF
TRBV5-1,-,-,TRBJ2-7,TGCGCCAGCAGCCAGGGGGGTAGAAACGAGCAGTACTTC,CASSQGGRNEQYF
TRBV4-3,once,TRBD2,TRBJ2-3,TGCGCCAGCAGCCTAGGCGCGGCGAGGGCGGGAGGTACGCAGTATTTT,CASSLGAARAGGTQYF
TRBV20-1,-,-,TRBJ1-2,TGCAGTGCTAGTGTTTACTATGGCTACACCTTC,CSASVYYGYTF
TRBV7-2,-,TRBD2,TRBJ2-7,TGTGCCAGCAGCTCATACGGCGGACTAGCAGGCGAGCAGTACTTC,CASSSYGGLAGEQYF
TRBV6-2/TRBV6-3,-,TRBD1,TRBJ2-7,TGTGCCAGCAGCTGGACAGGGGACAGTTACGAGCAGTACTTC,CASSWTGDSYEQYF
TRBV20-1,-,TRBD1,TRBJ2-7,TGCAGTGGGGGACAGAGCTCCTACGAGCAGTACTTC,CSGGQSSYEQYF
TRBV6-2/TRBV6-3,-,-,TRBJ1-4,TGTGCCAGCAGGACTTCCGTGGAAAAACTGTTTTTT,CASRTSVEKLFF
TRBV27,-,-,TRBJ1-4,TGTGCCAGCAGTTTATTGGGCACGAAGACCGAAAAACTGTTTTTT,CASSLLGTKTEKLFF
TRBV6-2/TRBV6-3,few,-,TRBJ2-1,TGTGCCAGCAGACCAGCCGGGACCTCACCGGGCTACAATGAGCAGTTCTTC,CASRPAGTSPGYNEQFF
TRBV3-1,few,-,TRBJ2-7,TGTGCCAGCAGCCAAGGACAAAGGACATCCCACTACGAGCAGTACTTC,CASSQGQRTSHYEQYF
TRBV4-2,few,-,TRBJ2-2,TGTGCCAGCAGCCAAGATCCGTGGGGGCCGGGTTCCGGGGAGCTGTTTTTT,CASSQDPWGPGSGELFF
TRBV7-2,-,-,TRBJ2-3,TGTGCCAGCCTTATGAATAAGGGGGGGCGTGGAGATACGCAGTATTTT,CASLMNKGGRGDTQYF
TRBV24-1,-,TRBD1,TRBJ2-5,TGTGCCACCAGTGAGCAGGGGGCAAGAGCGACCCAGTACTTC,CATSEQGARATQYF
TRBV7-9,-,TRBD1,TRBJ2-5,TGTGCCAGCAGCTCAAGCGGACAGGGATCCCAAGAGACCCAGTACTTC,CASSSSGQGSQETQYF
TRBV6-2/TRBV6-3,-,-,TRBJ1-2,TGTGCCAGCAGTTACTTTCCTCCCGACTACACCTTC,CASSYFPPDYTF
TRBV9,-,-,TRBJ2-5,TGTGCCAGCAGCTCCGACACAGACCAAGAGACCCAGTACTTC,CASSSDTDQETQYF
TRBV7-2,few,TRBD2,TRBJ2-5,TGTGCCAGCAGCTTAGCCCTAGCGGGAGTCGGGGAGACCCAGTACTTC,CASSLALAGVGETQYF
TRBV6-2/TRBV6-3,few,TRBD1,TRBJ2-5,TGTGCCAGCAAACTCGGGACAGGACAGACCCAGTACTTC,CASKLGTGQTQYF
TRBV11-3,many,TRBD2,TRBJ2-7,TGTGCCAGCAGCTCGGGACTACAAGACTACGAGCAGTACTTC,CASSSGLQDYEQYF
TRBV5-1,once,TRBD2,TRBJ2-1,TGCGCCAGCAGCGCGGGGGGAGTAACCAATGAGCAGTTCTTC,CASSAGGVTNEQFF
TRBV4-2,-,TRBD1,TRBJ1-2,TGTGCCAGCGGCCAGGAGTCGGGACAGCCCTTCTATGGCTACACCTTC,CASGQESGQPFYGYTF
TRBV12-3/TRBV12-4,-,-,TRBJ2-3,TGTGCCAGCAGTGGGAGAGGCTACGCAGATGCGCAGTATTTT,CASSGRGYADAQYF
TRBV27,-,-,TRBJ2-5,TGTGCCAGCAGTTTATCCGCCCTACAAGAGACCCAGTACTTC,CASSLSALQETQYF
TRBV6-6,-,TRBD2,TRBJ2-5,TGTGCCAGCAGTTACATCCGGCTAGCGGAGAAAGAGACCCAGTACTTC,CASSYIRLAEKETQYF
TRBV5-1,-,-,TRBJ2-5,TGCGCCAGCAGCTTGGTTGCGGGTAGTCAAGAGACCCAGTACTTC,CASSLVAGSQETQYF
TRBV20-1,few,TRBD1,TRBJ1-6,TGCAGTGCTAGATCAAGCAGCCTGGGACAGTATAATTCACCCCTCCACTTT,CSARSSSLGQYNSPLHF
TRBV29-1,-,-,TRBJ2-5,TGCAGCGCTGGACAAGTCAATGAGCAGTACTTC,CSAGQVNEQYF
TRBV7-2,-,-,TRBJ2-1,TGTGCCAGCAGCCAAGCGGGTGTTTCCTACAATGAGCAGTTCTTC,CASSQAGVSYNEQFF